What follows are 10 T cell receptor beta chains derived from one specimen sequenced in a study of blood T cell repertoires in COVID-19. Clones were sequenced by immunoSEQ multiplex PCR, and TCRdb holds only the in-frame ones, with some missing. The table includes fewer than 250,000 clones, almost 85% detected once. The specimen sequenced was PBMCs or T cells enriched from blood (not recorded which). These receptors were obtained from a woman between 50 and 59 years old with acute COVID-19.

The chain carries TRBV29-1 and TRBJ1-1, with 10 bases lining up with TRBD1. J gave up 4 bases and V 6 bases, and 5 bases lay outside the gene matches. Germline loops: CDR1 SQVTM, CDR2 ANQGSEA. The CDR3 runs to 13 residues. In DNA form, the CDR3 reads TGCAGCGTCGAGACAGGGGGCGTCACTGAAGCTTTCTTT. It specifies CSVETGGVTEAFF.

The chain combines TRBV9 with TRBJ1-1; 11 nucleotides line up with TRBD1. Germline V gene data show CDR1 as SGDLS and CDR2 as YYNGEE. The CDR3 is 15 residues long. V shed 2 bases and J 6 bases; nucleotides not matched to a gene: 6. The CDR3 DNA follows: TGTGCCAGCAGCGTGACCGGACAGGGGGCCTCTGAAGCTTTCTTT. Translated, it gives CASSVTGQGASEAFF.

The V call is TRBV7-8, the J call TRBJ1-5, with 8 nucleotides matching TRBD1. This CDR3 region has 15 residues. CDR1 is SGHVS, CDR2 FQNEAQ, per germline. Germline trimming cut 5 bases from V and 5 bases from J; bases unmatched to any gene: 8. The CDR3 reads CASSRDRGGHQPQHF. Here the CDR3 DNA reads TGTGCCAGCAGCCGAGACAGGGGCGGACATCAGCCCCAGCATTTT.

This sequence joins TRBV9 and TRBJ2-2, with D possibly being TRBD1 (6 bases). Trimming stripped 4 bases from V and 0 bases from J, with 13 bases between. In germline, CDR1 is SGDLS, CDR2 YYNGEE. This CDR3 region has 16 residues. The CDR3 protein is CASSTTGTTNTGELFF. CDR3 nucleotide sequence: TGTGCCAGCAGCACAACCGGGACAACGAACACCGGGGAGCTGTTTTTT.

The V gene is TRBV14, the J gene TRBJ1-1, with 8 bases lining up with TRBD1. Per the germline V gene, CDR1 is SGHDN and CDR2 is FVKESK. V was clipped by 0 bases and J by 10 bases; unmatched bases: 7. This CDR3 is 14 amino acids long. This CDR3 is CASSQEAGGSIAFF. CDR3 nucleotide sequence: TGTGCCAGCAGCCAAGAGGCAGGGGGCTCAATAGCTTTCTTT.

The chain carries TRBV5-1 and TRBJ2-7; 9 positions match TRBD1. The CDR3 spans 14 residues. V lost 7 bases, J lost 5 bases, and 10 bases stayed unmatched. Germline values: CDR1 SGHRS, CDR2 YFSETQ. CDR3 sequence: CASARQGDFDEQYF. CDR3 bases: TGCGCCAGCGCTCGACAGGGGGATTTCGACGAGCAGTACTTC.

This chain connects TRBV4-3 to TRBJ1-2, with D possibly TRBD1 on 6 matching bases. Trimming left V 1 base short and J 6 bases short, with 18 bases between. CDR1 and CDR2 from the germline V gene are LGHNA and YSLEER. The CDR3 is made up of 16 amino acids. CDR3 nucleotide sequence: TGCGCCAGCAGCCAAGCCCTGAACAGGGAGCGCAATGGCTACACCTTC. Translation: CASSQALNRERNGYTF.

J is TRBJ1-2 and V is TRBV18, with 8 bases aligning to TRBD1. Per germline, CDR1 KGHSH and CDR2 LQKENI. The CDR3 is made up of 15 amino acids. Losses at the gene ends were 4 bases for V and 7 bases for J; bases not matched to a gene: 11. This CDR3 is CASSLTMGQDCGYTF. In nucleotides, the CDR3 is TGTGCCAGCTCACTGACGATGGGACAGGACTGTGGCTACACCTTC.

The chain recombines TRBV10-3 with TRBJ2-1; 14 nucleotides align to TRBD2. With 7 bases clipped from V and 3 bases from J, the junction kept 2 bases outside the gene matches. CDR3 size: 15 residues. The germline gives CDR1 ENHRY, CDR2 SYGVKD. CDR3 sequence (DNA): TGTGCCATCACCGGGACTAGCGGGGGCTACAATGAGCAGTTCTTC. Its protein product is CAITGTSGGYNEQFF.

With regard to this clone: Other DNA variants within this sample encode the same CDR3. The chain is built from TRBV5-5 and TRBJ1-5; TRBD1 agrees at 7 bases. The CDR3 spans 14 residues. Trimming removed 3 bases from V and 3 bases from J; junction bases left unmatched: 3. Germline V gene lookup returns CDR1 SGHKS and CDR2 YYEKEE (reference sequence). CDR3 loop: CASSSTGNNQPQHF. CDR3 in DNA: TGTGCCAGCAGCTCGACAGGGAACAATCAGCCCCAGCATTTT. Full variable domain (remainder filled in from reference TRBV5-5 and TRBJ1-5): DAGVTQSPTHLIKTRGQQVTLRCSPISGHKSVSWYQQVLGQGPQFIFQYYEKEERGRGNFPDRFSARQFPNYSSELNVNALLLGDSALYLCASSSTGNNQPQHFGDGTRLSIL.